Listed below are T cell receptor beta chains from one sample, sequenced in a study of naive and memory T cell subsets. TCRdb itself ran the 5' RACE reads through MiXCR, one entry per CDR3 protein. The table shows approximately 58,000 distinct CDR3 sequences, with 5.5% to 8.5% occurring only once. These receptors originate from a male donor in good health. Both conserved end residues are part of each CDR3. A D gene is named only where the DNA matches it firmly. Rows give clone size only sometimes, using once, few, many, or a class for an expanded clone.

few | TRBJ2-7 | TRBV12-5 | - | CASGPDLPLEQYF | TGTGCTAGTGGCCCGGACCTCCCCCTCGAGCAGTACTTC
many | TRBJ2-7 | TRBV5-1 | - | CASSLRGLSSYEQYF | TGCGCCAGCAGCTTAAGGGGCTTGAGCTCCTACGAGCAGTACTTC
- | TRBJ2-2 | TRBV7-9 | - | CASRALRGGEDTGELFF | TGTGCCAGCCGCGCCCTTAGGGGGGGAGAGGACACCGGGGAGCTGTTTTTT
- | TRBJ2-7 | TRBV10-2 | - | CASSPMRLYEQYF | TGCGCCAGCAGTCCGATGCGGCTCTACGAGCAGTACTTC
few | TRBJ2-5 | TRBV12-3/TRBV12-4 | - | CASSLPVDGQETQYF | TGTGCCAGCAGTTTACCTGTCGACGGACAAGAGACCCAGTACTTC
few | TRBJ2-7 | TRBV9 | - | CASSGGRRGGGEQYF | TGTGCCAGCAGCGGAGGCCGGAGGGGAGGGGGCGAGCAGTACTTC
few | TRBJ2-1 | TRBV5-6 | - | CASKPLGREQFF | TGTGCCAGCAAACCCTTAGGGCGGGAGCAGTTCTTC
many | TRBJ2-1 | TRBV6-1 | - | CASRPPSNEQFF | TGTGCCAGCAGACCCCCTAGCAATGAGCAGTTCTTC
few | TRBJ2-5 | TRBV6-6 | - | CASTLGQQETQYF | TGTGCCAGCACCCTGGGACAACAAGAGACCCAGTACTTC
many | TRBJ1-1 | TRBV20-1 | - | CSARTQGYMNTEAFF | TGCAGTGCTAGAACCCAGGGGTACATGAACACTGAAGCTTTCTTT
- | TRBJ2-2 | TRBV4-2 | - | CASRPSGANTGELFF | TGTGCCAGCAGGCCCTCGGGGGCGAACACCGGGGAGCTGTTTTTT
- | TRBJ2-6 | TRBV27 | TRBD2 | CASTLSGRDSGANVLTF | TGTGCCAGCACCTTAAGCGGGAGAGACTCTGGGGCCAACGTCCTGACTTTC
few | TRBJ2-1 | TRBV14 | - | CASSQLGDEQFF | TGTGCCAGCAGCCAATTAGGGGATGAGCAGTTCTTC
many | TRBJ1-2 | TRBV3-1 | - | CASSRSDRPKNF | TGTGCCAGCAGCCGATCAGACAGACCCAAGAACTTC
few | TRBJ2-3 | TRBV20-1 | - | CSARVHTADVGADTQYF | TGCAGTGCTAGAGTCCATACCGCTGACGTCGGTGCAGATACGCAGTATTTT
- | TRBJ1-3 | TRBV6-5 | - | CASKTDSSGNTIYF | TGTGCCAGCAAAACGGACAGCTCTGGAAACACCATATATTTT
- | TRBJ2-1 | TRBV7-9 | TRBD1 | CASSAGTGGVNEQFF | TGTGCCAGCAGCGCCGGGACAGGGGGCGTCAATGAGCAGTTCTTC
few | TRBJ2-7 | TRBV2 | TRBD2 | CASRGGLAGQYEQYF | TGTGCCAGCAGAGGGGGACTAGCGGGACAGTACGAGCAGTACTTC
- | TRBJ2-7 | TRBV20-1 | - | CSASPSEGEQYF | TGCAGTGCTAGCCCCTCGGAGGGCGAGCAGTACTTC
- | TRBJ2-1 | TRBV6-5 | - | CASSPGDGNEQFF | TGTGCCAGCAGCCCCGGTGACGGAAATGAGCAGTTCTTC
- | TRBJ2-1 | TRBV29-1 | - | CSVDRGRINEQFF | TGCAGCGTTGATAGGGGCAGGATAAATGAGCAGTTCTTC
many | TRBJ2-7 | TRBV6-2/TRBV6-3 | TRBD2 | CATMGLADTYYEQYF | TGTGCCACCATGGGACTAGCGGACACCTATTACGAGCAGTACTTC
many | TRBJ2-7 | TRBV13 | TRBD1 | CASSLGQGAGEQYF | TGTGCCAGCAGCTTAGGACAGGGGGCCGGCGAGCAGTACTTC
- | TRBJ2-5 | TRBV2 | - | CASREGDLRSETQYF | TGTGCCAGCAGGGAGGGAGACCTAAGATCCGAGACCCAGTACTTC
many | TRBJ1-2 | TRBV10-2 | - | CASSDLRAVYGYTF | TGCGCCAGCAGTGACCTCCGAGCAGTCTATGGCTACACCTTC
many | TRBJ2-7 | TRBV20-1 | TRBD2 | CSAITSGGRPYEQYF | TGCAGTGCTATAACTAGCGGGGGACGACCCTACGAGCAGTACTTC
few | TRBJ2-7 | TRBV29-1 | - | CSVEGVSSYEQYF | TGCAGCGTTGAAGGGGTCAGCTCCTACGAGCAGTACTTC
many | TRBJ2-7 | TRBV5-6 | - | CASSLSRGSGQPYEQYF | TGTGCCAGCAGCTTGTCGCGTGGGAGCGGGCAGCCCTACGAGCAGTACTTC
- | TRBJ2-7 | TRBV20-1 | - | CSVSGYKPYEQYF | TGCAGTGTGAGCGGGTACAAACCCTACGAGCAGTACTTC
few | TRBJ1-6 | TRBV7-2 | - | CASSSPDYNSPLHF | TGTGCCAGCAGCTCCCCGGACTATAATTCACCCCTCCACTTT
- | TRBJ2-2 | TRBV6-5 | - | CASSYGTPRTANTGELFF | TGTGCCAGCAGTTACGGGACCCCCAGGACCGCGAACACCGGGGAGCTGTTTTTT
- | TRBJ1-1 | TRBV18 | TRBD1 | CASQDRDRGPLGTEAFF | TGTGCCAGCCAAGACCGGGACAGGGGGCCCTTGGGCACTGAAGCTTTCTTT
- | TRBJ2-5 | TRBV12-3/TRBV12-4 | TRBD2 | CASSGGGRETQYF | TGTGCCAGCAGCGGGGGCGGGAGGGAGACCCAGTACTTC
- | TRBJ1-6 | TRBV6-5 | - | CASSYSRVEPSSYNSPLHF | TGTGCCAGCAGTTACTCGAGGGTGGAACCGAGCTCCTATAATTCACCCCTCCACTTT
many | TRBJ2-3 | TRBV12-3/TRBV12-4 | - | CASSLASDFTDTQYF | TGTGCCAGCAGTTTGGCTAGCGACTTCACAGATACGCAGTATTTT
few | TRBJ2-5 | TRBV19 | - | CASTGVTGAGSSPQYF | TGTGCCAGTACGGGTGTAACGGGCGCCGGGAGTAGTCCCCAGTACTTC
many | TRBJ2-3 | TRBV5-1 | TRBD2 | CASSLGGSGGITDTQYF | TGCGCCAGCAGCTTGGGCGGTAGCGGGGGTATCACAGATACGCAGTATTTT
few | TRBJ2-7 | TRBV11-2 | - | CASSSNYEQYF | TGTGCCAGCAGCAGTAACTACGAGCAGTACTTC
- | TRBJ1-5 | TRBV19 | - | CASSIGQRYQPQHF | TGTGCCAGTAGTATAGGGCAGCGGTATCAGCCCCAGCATTTT
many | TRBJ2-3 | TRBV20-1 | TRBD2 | CSAGAGADTQYF | TGCAGTGCTGGGGCGGGGGCAGATACGCAGTATTTT
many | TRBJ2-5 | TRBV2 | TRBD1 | CASSAMAGGLGETQYF | TGTGCCAGCAGTGCTATGGCAGGGGGCTTAGGAGAGACCCAGTACTTC
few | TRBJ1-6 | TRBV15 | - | CATSRDVGNSPLHF | TGTGCCACCAGCAGAGATGTGGGGAATTCACCCCTCCACTTT
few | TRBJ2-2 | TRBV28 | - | CASYRGETGELFF | TGTGCCAGCTATAGGGGGGAGACCGGGGAGCTGTTTTTT
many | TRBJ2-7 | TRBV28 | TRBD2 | CASSPLAVSSYEQYF | TGTGCCAGCAGTCCCCTAGCGGTTAGCTCCTACGAGCAGTACTTC
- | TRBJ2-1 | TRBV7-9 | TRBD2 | CASSPLLAGVDEQFF | TGTGCCAGCAGCCCCCTACTAGCGGGAGTTGATGAGCAGTTCTTC
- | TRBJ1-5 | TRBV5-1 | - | CASSPLGQAAQPQHF | TGCGCCAGCAGCCCTCTCGGGCAGGCGGCTCAGCCCCAGCATTTT
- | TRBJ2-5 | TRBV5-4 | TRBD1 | CASSYRDRGQETQYF | TGTGCCAGCAGTTACCGGGACAGGGGGCAAGAGACCCAGTACTTC
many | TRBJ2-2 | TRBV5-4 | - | CASSGGLSPTNTGELFF | TGTGCCAGCAGCGGCGGACTGTCTCCGACGAACACCGGGGAGCTGTTTTTT
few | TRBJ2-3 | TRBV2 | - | CASSEGLFTDTQYF | TGTGCCAGCAGTGAAGGCCTTTTCACAGATACGCAGTATTTT
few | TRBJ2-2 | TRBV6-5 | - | CASSYGANTGELFF | TGTGCCAGCAGTTACGGGGCGAACACCGGGGAGCTGTTTTTT
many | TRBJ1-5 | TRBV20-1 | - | CSAAEVGSSNQPQHF | TGCAGTGCCGCGGAAGTGGGGTCGAGCAATCAGCCCCAGCATTTT
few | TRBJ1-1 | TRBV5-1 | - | CASSFGGADRAFF | TGCGCCAGCAGCTTCGGGGGCGCAGACCGAGCTTTCTTT
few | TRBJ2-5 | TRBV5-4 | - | CASSLNLAAETQYF | TGTGCCAGCAGCTTGAACCTAGCAGCAGAGACCCAGTACTTC
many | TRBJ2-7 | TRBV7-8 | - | CASSNSYEQYF | TGTGCCAGCTCGAACTCCTACGAGCAGTACTTC
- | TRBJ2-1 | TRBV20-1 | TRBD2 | CSARDLAGAYNEQFF | TGCAGTGCTAGAGATCTAGCGGGGGCCTACAATGAGCAGTTCTTC